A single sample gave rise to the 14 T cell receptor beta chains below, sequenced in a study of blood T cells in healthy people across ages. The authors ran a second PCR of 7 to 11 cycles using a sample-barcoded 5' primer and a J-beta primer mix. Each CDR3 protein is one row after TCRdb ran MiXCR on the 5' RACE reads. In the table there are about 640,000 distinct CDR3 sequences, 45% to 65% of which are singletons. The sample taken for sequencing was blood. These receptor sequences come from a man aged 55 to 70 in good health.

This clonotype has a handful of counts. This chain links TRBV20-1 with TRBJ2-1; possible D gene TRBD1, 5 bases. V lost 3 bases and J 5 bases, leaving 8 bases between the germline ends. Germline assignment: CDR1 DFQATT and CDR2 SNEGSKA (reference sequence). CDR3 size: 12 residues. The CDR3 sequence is CSASGADNEQFF. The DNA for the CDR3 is TGCAGTGCTAGTGGGGCAGACAATGAGCAGTTCTTC.

CDR3 in amino acids: CASSEYNSGTGADNEQFF. CDR3 DNA sequence: TGTGCCAGCAGTGAATATAATAGTGGGACAGGGGCAGACAATGAGCAGTTCTTC. The chain links TRBV25-1 to TRBJ2-1, with 10 nucleotides matching TRBD1. V shed 0 bases and J 5 bases; nucleotides not matched to a gene: 10. Per germline, CDR1 MGHDK and CDR2 SYGVNS. This CDR3 has 18 residues.

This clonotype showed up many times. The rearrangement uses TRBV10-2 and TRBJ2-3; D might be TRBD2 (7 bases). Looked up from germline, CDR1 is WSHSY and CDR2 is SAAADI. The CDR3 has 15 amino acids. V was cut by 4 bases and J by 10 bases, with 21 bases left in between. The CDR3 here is CASSGTRGAYSAQYF. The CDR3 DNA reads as TGCGCCAGCAGTGGGACTAGGGGGGCTTACTCGGCGCAGTATTTT.

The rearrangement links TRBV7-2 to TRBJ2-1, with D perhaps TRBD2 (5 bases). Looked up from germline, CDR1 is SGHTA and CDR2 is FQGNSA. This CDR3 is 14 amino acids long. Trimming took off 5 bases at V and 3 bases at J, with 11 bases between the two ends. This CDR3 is CASSPPGIYNEQFF. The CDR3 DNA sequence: TGTGCCAGCAGCCCCCCGGGAATCTACAATGAGCAGTTCTTC.

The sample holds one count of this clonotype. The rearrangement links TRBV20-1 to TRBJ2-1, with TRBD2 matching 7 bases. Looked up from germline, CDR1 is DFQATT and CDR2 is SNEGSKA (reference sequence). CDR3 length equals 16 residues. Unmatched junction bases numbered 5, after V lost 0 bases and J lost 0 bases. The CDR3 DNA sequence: TGCAGTGCTAGAGACAAGGGCGGGAGCTCCTACAATGAGCAGTTCTTC. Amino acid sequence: CSARDKGGSSYNEQFF.

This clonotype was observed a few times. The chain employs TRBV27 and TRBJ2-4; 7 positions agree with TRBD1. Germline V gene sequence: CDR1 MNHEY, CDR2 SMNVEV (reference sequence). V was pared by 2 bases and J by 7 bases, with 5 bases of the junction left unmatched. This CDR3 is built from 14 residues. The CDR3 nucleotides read TGTGCCAGCAGTTTAAGTTCAGGGGGTAACATTCAGTACTTC. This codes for CASSLSSGGNIQYF.

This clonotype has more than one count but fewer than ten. The CDR3 DNA follows: TGCAGCGCCCGGACACCCCCACAGGGCTACACCTTC. Translation gives CSARTPPQGYTF. V is TRBV29-1 and J is TRBJ1-2, with a possible D match to TRBD1 (5 bases). Germline V gene sequence: CDR1 SQVTM, CDR2 ANQGSEA. The CDR3 consists of 12 residues. Between the trimmed V and J ends, which lost 7 bases and 8 bases, there was a span of 17 bases.

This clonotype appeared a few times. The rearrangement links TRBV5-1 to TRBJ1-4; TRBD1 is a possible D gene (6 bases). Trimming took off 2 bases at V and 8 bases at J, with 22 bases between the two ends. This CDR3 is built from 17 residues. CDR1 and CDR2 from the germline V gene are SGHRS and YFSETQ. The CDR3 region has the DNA TGCGCCAGCAGCTTACAGGGCCCCGCCCGACGGGGCGAAAAACTGTTTTTT. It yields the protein CASSLQGPARRGEKLFF.

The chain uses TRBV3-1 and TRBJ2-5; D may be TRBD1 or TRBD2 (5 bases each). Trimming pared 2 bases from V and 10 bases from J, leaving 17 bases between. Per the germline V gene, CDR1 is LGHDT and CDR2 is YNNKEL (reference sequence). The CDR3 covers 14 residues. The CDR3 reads CASSQQPGPRGQYF. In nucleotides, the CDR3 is TGTGCCAGCAGCCAACAACCGGGACCACGAGGCCAGTACTTC.

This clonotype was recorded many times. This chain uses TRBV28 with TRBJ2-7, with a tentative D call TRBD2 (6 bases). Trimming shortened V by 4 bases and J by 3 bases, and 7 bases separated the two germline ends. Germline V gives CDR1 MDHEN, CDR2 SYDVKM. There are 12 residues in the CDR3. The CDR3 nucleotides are TGTGCCAGCAGTTCGGGACTCTACGAGCAGTACTTC. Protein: CASSSGLYEQYF.

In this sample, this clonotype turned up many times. CDR3 sequence: CATRTGPYEQYF. In nucleotides, the CDR3 is TGTGCCACGAGGACCGGTCCCTACGAGCAGTACTTC. The V gene is TRBV10-3, the J gene TRBJ2-7; no clear D. The CDR3 has 12 residues. V lost 10 bases and J lost 2, with 12 bases in between. Germline V CDR1 and CDR2: ENHRY, SYGVKD.

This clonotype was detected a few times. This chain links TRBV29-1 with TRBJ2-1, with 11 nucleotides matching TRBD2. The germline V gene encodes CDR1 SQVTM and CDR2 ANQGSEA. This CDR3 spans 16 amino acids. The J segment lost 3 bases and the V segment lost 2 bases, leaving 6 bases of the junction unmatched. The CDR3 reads CSVEPTGTSGYNEQFF. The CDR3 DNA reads TGCAGCGTTGAACCCACCGGGACTAGCGGCTACAATGAGCAGTTCTTC.

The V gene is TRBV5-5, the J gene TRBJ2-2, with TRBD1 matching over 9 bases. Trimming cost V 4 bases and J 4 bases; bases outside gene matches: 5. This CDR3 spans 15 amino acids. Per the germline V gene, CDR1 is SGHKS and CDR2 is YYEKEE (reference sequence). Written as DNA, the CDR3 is TGTGCCAGCAGCATAACGGGACAGGGCACCGGGGAGCTGTTTTTT. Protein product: CASSITGQGTGELFF.

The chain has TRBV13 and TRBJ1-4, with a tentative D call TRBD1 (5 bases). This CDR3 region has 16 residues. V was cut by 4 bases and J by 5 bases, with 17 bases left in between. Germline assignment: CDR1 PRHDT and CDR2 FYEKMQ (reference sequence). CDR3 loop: CASSSPWDLTNEKLFF. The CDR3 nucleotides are TGTGCCAGCAGCTCCCCCTGGGACTTAACCAATGAAAAACTGTTTTTT. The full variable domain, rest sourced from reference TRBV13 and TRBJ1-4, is AAGVIQSPRHLIKEKRETATLKCYPIPRHDTVYWYQQGPGQDPQFLISFYEKMQSDKGSIPDRFSAQQFSDYHSELNMSSLELGDSALYFCASSSPWDLTNEKLFFGSGTQLSVL.